The present entry profiles one T cell receptor (beta chain) with its context. This specimen comes from a study of early T cells in non-severe SARS-CoV-2 infection. In the study overall: Unpaired chains resulted from sequencing bulk RNA of unsorted whole blood.

TCRdb processed the 5' RACE reads anew with MiXCR; each CDR3 protein has one entry. The data hold about 90,000 distinct CDR3 sequences, with around 14% observed a single time. CDR3 length: 15 amino acids. The germline V gene has CDR1 SGHAT and CDR2 FQNNGV. V gave up 0 bases and J gave up 4 bases; unmatched junction bases: 3. The receptor was isolated from an adult who was a healthcare worker with PCR-confirmed SARS-CoV-2 infection or an uninfected control (not recorded which). The rearrangement links TRBV11-2 to TRBJ2-1; 7 bases line up with TRBD2. The source material was whole blood. CDR3 in amino acids: CASSLDPAGYNEQFF. In DNA, the CDR3 is TGTGCCAGCAGCTTAGATCCAGCGGGGTACAATGAGCAGTTCTTC.